The T cell receptor (beta chain) under discussion was sequenced for a study of T-cell memory formation after mild COVID-19. This clonotype was observed at least ten times. Its specificity is unknown. Study conclusions and caveats: Among clones contracting day 15 to 85, CD4/CD8 was balanced, whereas later expanders leaned CD4+.

Per germline, CDR1 DFQATT and CDR2 SNEGSKA (reference sequence). V lost 5 bases, J lost 6 bases, and 14 bases stayed unmatched. The CDR3 runs to 16 residues. TCRdb analysed the 5' RACE reads with MiXCR anew, one entry per CDR3 protein. The repertoire holds about 140,000 distinct CDR3 sequences, with 11% to 15% as singletons. This TCR derives from an adult woman who had mild COVID-19 (a few samples of this study predate the infection). Cell type and time point are not known. The chain uses TRBV20-1 and TRBJ2-7; 12 nucleotides match TRBD2. The sequenced sample consisted of PBMCs or a T cell subset sorted from them (not recorded which). The CDR3 protein is CSASGTSGWRSSEQYF. The DNA for the CDR3 is TGCAGTGCTTCCGGGACTAGCGGGTGGCGGTCAAGCGAGCAGTACTTC.